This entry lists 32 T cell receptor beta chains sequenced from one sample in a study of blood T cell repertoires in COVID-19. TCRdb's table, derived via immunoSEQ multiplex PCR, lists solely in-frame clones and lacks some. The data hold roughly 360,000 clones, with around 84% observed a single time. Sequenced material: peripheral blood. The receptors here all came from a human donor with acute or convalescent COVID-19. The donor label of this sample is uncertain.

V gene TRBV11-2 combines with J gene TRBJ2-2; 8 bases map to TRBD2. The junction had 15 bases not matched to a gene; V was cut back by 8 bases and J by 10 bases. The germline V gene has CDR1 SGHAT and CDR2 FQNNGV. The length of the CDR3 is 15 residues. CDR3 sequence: CASDRGGTTRVELFF. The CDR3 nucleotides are TGTGCCAGCGACCGGGGGGGAACCACCCGCGTGGAGCTGTTTTTT. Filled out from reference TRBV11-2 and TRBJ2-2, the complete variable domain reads EAGVAQSPRYKIIEKRQSVAFWCNPISGHATLYWYQQILGQGPKLLIQFQNNGVVDDSQLPKDRFSAERLKGVDSTLKIQPAKLEDSAVYLCASDRGGTTRVELFFGEGSRLTVL.

CDR3 in amino acids: CAWSVLGIPSEKLFF. The CDR3 nucleotides read TGTGCCTGGAGTGTACTCGGTATACCAAGTGAAAAACTGTTTTTT. V usage is TRBV30 and J usage is TRBJ1-4; no firm D call. Germline values: CDR1 GTSNPN, CDR2 SVGIG (reference sequence). The CDR3 is made up of 15 amino acids. The V end lost 0 bases, the J end lost 7 bases, and 15 bases lay between the germline ends.

The CDR3 protein is CASSRGSALGEQYF. The CDR3 DNA reads TGTGCCAGCAGCCGGGGGAGCGCCTTGGGCGAGCAGTACTTC. The genes are TRBV9 and TRBJ2-7, with TRBD2 as a possible D gene (6 bases). Germline assignment: CDR1 SGDLS and CDR2 YYNGEE. The CDR3 is made up of 14 amino acids. Trimming shortened V by 4 bases and J by 6 bases, and 17 bases separated the two germline ends. The variable domain in full, with the rest retrieved from reference TRBV9 and TRBJ2-7, is DSGVTQTPKHLITATGQRVTLRCSPRSGDLSVYWYQQSLDQGLQFLIQYYNGEERAKGNILERFSAQQFPDLHSELNLSSLELGDSALYFCASSRGSALGEQYFGPGTRLTVT.

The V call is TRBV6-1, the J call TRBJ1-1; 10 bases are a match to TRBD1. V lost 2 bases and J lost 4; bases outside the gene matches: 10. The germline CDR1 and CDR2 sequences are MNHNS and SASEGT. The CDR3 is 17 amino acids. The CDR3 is CASSEFPLRTGGTEAFF. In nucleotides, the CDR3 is TGTGCCAGCAGTGAATTCCCCCTCAGGACAGGGGGCACTGAAGCTTTCTTT.

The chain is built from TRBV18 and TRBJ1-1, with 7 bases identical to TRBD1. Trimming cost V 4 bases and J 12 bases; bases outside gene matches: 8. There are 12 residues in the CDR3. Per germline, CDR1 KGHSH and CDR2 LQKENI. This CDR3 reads CASSQDRDVTFF. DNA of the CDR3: TGTGCCAGCTCACAAGACAGGGACGTGACTTTCTTT. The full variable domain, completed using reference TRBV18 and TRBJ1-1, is NAGVMQNPRHLVRRRGQEARLRCSPMKGHSHVYWYRQLPEEGLKFMVYLQKENIIDESGMPKERFSAEFPKEGPSILRIQQVVRGDSAAYFCASSQDRDVTFFGQGTRLTVV.

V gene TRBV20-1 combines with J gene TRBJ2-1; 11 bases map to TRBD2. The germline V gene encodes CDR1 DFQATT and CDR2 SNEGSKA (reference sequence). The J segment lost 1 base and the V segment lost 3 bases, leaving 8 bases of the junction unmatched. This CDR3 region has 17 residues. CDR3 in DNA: TGCAGTGCTAGTCTAGCGGGAGGTAGGAGGTCCTACAATGAGCAGTTCTTC. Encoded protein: CSASLAGGRRSYNEQFF.

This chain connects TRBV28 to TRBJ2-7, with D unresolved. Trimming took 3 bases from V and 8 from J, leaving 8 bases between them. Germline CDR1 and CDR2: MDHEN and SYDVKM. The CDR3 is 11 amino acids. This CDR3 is CASSFLGKQYF. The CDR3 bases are TGTGCCAGCAGTTTCCTGGGCAAGCAGTACTTC.

The CDR3: CASSSRGHSRSRTEAFF. CDR3 in DNA: TGTGCCAGCAGCTCGAGGGGACATTCCAGGTCTCGGACTGAAGCTTTCTTT. This sequence joins TRBV9 and TRBJ1-1, with D maybe TRBD1 (6 bases). V dropped 4 bases and J dropped 5 bases, with 24 bases sitting between them. In germline, CDR1 is SGDLS, CDR2 YYNGEE. CDR3 size: 17 residues.

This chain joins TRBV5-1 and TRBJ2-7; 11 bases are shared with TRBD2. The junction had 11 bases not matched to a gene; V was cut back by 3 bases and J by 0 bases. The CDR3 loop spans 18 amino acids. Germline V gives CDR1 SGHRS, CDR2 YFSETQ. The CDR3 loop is CASSSRITGTSGSYEQYF. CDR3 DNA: TGCGCCAGCAGCTCCCGCATCACCGGGACTAGCGGCTCCTACGAGCAGTACTTC. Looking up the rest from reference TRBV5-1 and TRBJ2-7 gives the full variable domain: KAGVTQTPRYLIKTRGQQVTLSCSPISGHRSVSWYQQTPGQGLQFLFEYFSETQRNKGNFPGRFSGRQFSNSRSEMNVSTLELGDSALYLCASSSRITGTSGSYEQYFGPGTRLTVT.

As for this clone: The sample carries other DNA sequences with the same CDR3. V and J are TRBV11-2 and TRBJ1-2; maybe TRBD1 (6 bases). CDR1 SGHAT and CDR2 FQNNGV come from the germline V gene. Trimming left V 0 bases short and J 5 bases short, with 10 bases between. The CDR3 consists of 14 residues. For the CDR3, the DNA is TGTGCCAGCAGCTTAGAGCAGGGGTCTTATGGCTACACCTTC. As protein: CASSLEQGSYGYTF.

In DNA form, the CDR3 reads TGTGCCAGCAGCCCGACAGGTCGCACAGATACGCAGTATTTT. Translation: CASSPTGRTDTQYF. This sequence joins TRBV16 and TRBJ2-3; perhaps TRBD1 as D (6 bases). Trimming removed 4 bases from V and 1 base from J, with 9 bases in between. The CDR3 runs to 14 residues. The germline CDR1 and CDR2 sequences are KGHSY and FQNENV. The full variable domain, in which reference TRBV16 and TRBJ2-3 provide the parts outside the CDR3, is GEEVAQTPKHLVRGEGQKAKLYCAPIKGHSYVFWYQQVLKNEFKFLISFQNENVFDETGMPKERFSAKCLPNSPCSLEIQATKLEDSAVYFCASSPTGRTDTQYFGPGTRLTVL.

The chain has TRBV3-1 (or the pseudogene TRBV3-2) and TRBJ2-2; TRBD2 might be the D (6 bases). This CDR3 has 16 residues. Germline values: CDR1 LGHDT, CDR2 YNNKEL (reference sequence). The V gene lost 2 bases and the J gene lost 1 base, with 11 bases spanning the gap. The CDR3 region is CASSQYHSGNTGELFF. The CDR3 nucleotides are TGTGCCAGCAGCCAATATCATAGCGGGAACACCGGGGAGCTGTTTTTT.

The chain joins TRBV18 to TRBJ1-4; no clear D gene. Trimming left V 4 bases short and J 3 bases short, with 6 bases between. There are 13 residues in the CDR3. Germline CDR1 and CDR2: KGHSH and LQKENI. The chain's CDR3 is CASSRQANEKLFF. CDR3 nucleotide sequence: TGTGCCAGCTCACGACAAGCTAATGAAAAACTGTTTTTT.

The CDR3 region is CASSLWGGNQPQHF. For the CDR3, the DNA is TGTGCCAGCAGTTTATGGGGCGGGAATCAGCCCCAGCATTTT. V usage is TRBV28 and J usage is TRBJ1-5, with D hard to call. This CDR3 is built from 14 residues. Germline values: CDR1 MDHEN, CDR2 SYDVKM. Deletions cut 0 bases from V and 4 bases from J, with 7 bases between.

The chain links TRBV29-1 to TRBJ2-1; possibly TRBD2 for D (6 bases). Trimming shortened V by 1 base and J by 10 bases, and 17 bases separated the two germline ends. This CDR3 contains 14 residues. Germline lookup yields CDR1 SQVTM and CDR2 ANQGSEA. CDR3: CSVEVGGYRGEQFF. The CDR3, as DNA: TGCAGCGTTGAAGTCGGGGGATACCGGGGGGAGCAGTTCTTC.

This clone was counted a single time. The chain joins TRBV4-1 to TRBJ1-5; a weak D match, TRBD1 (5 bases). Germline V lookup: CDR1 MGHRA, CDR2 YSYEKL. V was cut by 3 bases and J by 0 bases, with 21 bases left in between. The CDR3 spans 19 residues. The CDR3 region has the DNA TGCGCCAGCAGCCAGGGTGTCCCGGGAGGGGTCTATAGCAATCAGCCCCAGCATTTT. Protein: CASSQGVPGGVYSNQPQHF.

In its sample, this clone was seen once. CDR3: CASSPTGNTEAFF. CDR3 nucleotides: TGCGCCAGCAGCCCGACAGGGAACACTGAAGCTTTCTTT. The gene calls are TRBV4-1 and TRBJ1-1; possible D gene TRBD1, 6 bases. The CDR3 consists of 13 residues. CDR1 and CDR2 (germline): MGHRA, YSYEKL. V was cut by 4 bases and J by 1 base, with 7 bases left in between.

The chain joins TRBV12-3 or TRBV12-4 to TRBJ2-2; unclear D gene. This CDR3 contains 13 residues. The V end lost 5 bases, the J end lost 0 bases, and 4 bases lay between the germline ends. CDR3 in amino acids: CASSPTNTGELFF. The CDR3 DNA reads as TGTGCCAGCAGTCCCACGAACACCGGGGAGCTGTTTTTT.

The CDR3 reads CASRQGPTTSRYNEQFF. The CDR3 nucleotides are TGTGCCAGCAGACAGGGACCAACTACGTCTCGCTACAATGAGCAGTTCTTC. The chain employs TRBV5-4 and TRBJ2-1, with a tentative D call TRBD1 (6 bases). V was pared by 5 bases and J by 3 bases, with 21 bases between. CDR1 and CDR2 from the germline V gene are SGHNT and YYREEE (reference sequence). This CDR3 contains 17 residues. Using reference TRBV5-4 and TRBJ2-1 for the parts outside the CDR3, the full variable domain is ETGVTQSPTHLIKTRGQQVTLRCSSQSGHNTVSWYQQALGQGPQFIFQYYREEENGRGNFPPRFSGLQFPNYSSELNVNALELDDSALYLCASRQGPTTSRYNEQFFGPGTRLTVL.

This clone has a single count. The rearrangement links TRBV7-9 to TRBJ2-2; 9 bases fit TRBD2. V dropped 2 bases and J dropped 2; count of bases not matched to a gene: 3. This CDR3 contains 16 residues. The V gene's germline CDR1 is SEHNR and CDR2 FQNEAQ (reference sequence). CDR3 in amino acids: CASSLRAGGNTGELFF. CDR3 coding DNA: TGTGCCAGCAGCTTAAGAGCGGGGGGCAACACCGGGGAGCTGTTTTTT.

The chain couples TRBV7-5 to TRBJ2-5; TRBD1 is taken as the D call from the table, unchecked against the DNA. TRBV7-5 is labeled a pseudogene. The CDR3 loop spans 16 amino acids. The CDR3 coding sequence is TGTGTCAGAAGCTGGCAGACAGGTTTATTGGGGGAGACCCAGTACTTC. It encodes CVRSWQTGLLGETQYF.

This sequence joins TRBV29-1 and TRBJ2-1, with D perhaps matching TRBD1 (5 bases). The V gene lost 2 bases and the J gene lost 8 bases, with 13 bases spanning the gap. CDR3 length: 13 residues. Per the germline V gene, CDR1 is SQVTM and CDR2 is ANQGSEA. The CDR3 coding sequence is TGCAGCGTTGAATCGGCAGGGAACTATGAGCAGTTCTTC. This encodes CSVESAGNYEQFF.

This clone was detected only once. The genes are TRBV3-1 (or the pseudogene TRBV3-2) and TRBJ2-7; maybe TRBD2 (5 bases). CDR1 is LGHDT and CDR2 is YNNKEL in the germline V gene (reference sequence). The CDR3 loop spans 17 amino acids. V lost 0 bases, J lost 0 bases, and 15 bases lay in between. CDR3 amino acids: CASSQDKGLAVSYEQYF. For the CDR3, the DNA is TGTGCCAGCAGCCAAGATAAGGGCCTAGCTGTCTCCTACGAGCAGTACTTC.

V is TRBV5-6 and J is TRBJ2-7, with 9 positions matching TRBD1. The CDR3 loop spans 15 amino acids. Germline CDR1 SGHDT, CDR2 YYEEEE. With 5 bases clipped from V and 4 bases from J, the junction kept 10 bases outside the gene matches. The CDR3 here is CASRSPGTGLYEQYF. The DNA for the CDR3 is TGTGCCAGCAGATCCCCCGGGACAGGGTTATACGAGCAGTACTTC.

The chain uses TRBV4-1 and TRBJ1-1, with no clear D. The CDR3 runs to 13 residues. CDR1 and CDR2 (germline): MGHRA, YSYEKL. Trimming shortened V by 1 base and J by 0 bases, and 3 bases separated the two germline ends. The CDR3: CASSQVLNTEAFF. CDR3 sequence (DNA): TGCGCCAGCAGCCAAGTCTTGAACACTGAAGCTTTCTTT.

The CDR3 region is CASSLRDRGIKTQYF. CDR3 sequence (DNA): TGCGCCAGCAGCTTGCGCGACAGGGGAATAAAGACCCAGTACTTC. The chain has TRBV5-1 and TRBJ2-5, with TRBD1 matching over 8 bases. CDR3 length: 15 amino acids. The germline V gene has CDR1 SGHRS and CDR2 YFSETQ. J gave up 6 bases and V 1 base, and 8 bases lay outside the gene matches.

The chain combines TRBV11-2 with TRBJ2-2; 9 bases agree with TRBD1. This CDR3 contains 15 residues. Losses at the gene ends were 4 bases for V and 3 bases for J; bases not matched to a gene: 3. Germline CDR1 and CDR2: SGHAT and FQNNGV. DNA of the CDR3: TGTGCCAGCAGCTCTACAGGGGGCTACACCGGGGAGCTGTTTTTT. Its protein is CASSSTGGYTGELFF.

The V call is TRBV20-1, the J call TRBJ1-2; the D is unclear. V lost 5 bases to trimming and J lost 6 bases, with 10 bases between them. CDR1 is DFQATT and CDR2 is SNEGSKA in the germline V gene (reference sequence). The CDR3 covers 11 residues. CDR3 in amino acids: CSAVGRNGYTF. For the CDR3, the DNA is TGCAGTGCTGTAGGGAGGAATGGCTACACCTTC.

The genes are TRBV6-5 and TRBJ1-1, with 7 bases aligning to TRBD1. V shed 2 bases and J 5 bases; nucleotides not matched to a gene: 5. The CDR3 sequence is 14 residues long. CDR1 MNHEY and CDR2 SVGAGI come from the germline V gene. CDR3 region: CASSYDRAGTEAFF. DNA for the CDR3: TGTGCCAGCAGTTACGACAGGGCGGGGACTGAAGCTTTCTTT.

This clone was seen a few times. CDR3 bases: TGTGCCAGCAGTCCTCACAGGGGGCAGGGAACTGAAGCTTTCTTT. Translating gives CASSPHRGQGTEAFF. V gene TRBV6-5 combines with J gene TRBJ1-1; 9 bases are shared with TRBD1. J gave up 5 bases and V 5 bases, and 9 bases lay outside the gene matches. Germline CDR1 and CDR2: MNHEY and SVGAGI. CDR3 length: 15 amino acids.

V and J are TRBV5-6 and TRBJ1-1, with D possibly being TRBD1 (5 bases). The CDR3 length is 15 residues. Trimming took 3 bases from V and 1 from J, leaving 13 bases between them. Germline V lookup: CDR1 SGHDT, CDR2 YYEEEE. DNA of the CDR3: TGTGCCAGCAGCTACCAATACAGGACGAACACTGAAGCTTTCTTT. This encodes CASSYQYRTNTEAFF.

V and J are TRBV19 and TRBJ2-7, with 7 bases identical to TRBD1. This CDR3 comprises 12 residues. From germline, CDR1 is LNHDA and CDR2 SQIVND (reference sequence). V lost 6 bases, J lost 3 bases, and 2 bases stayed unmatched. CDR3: CASRTGDYEQYF. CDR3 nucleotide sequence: TGTGCCAGTAGAACAGGGGACTACGAGCAGTACTTC. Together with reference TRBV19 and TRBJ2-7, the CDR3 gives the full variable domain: DGGITQSPKYLFRKEGQNVTLSCEQNLNHDAMYWYRQDPGQGLRLIYYSQIVNDFQKGDIAEGYSVSREKKESFPLTVTSAQKNPTAFYLCASRTGDYEQYFGPGTRLTVT.